This T cell receptor beta chain is from a study of cytomegalovirus exposure and HLA in healthy donors. Though nominally healthy at sampling, donors likely had unrecorded immune exposures. The PCR employed 60 Vbeta primers together with 13 Jbeta primers. The repertoire was sequenced with immunoSEQ multiplex PCR; TCRdb's copy has only in-frame clones and lacks some. This table holds some 130,000 clones, about three quarters found once. In its sample, this clone was seen a few times. This clonotype was obtained from a male donor in good health and CMV-seronegative. Sequenced: PBMCs.

The CDR3 sequence: CASSNLAGGQETQYF. CDR3 sequence (DNA): TGTGCCAGCAGTAACTTAGCGGGAGGTCAAGAGACCCAGTACTTC. The chain is built from TRBV11-2 and TRBJ2-5; TRBD2 matches at 10 bases. The CDR3 extends over 15 amino acids. CDR1 SGHAT and CDR2 FQNNGV come from the germline V gene. V dropped 6 bases and J dropped 2; count of bases not matched to a gene: 6.